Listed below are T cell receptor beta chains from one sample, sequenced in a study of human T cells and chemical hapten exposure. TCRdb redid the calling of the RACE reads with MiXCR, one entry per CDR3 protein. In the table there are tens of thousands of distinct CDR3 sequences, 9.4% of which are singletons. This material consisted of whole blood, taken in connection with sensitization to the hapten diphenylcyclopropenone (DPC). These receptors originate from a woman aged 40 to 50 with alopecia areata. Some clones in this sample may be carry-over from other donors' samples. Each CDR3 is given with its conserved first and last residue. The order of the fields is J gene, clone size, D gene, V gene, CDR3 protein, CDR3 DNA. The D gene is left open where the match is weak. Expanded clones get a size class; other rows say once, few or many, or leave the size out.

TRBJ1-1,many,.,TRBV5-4,CASSLYQGDTEAFF,TGTGCCAGCAGCTTGTACCAGGGCGACACTGAAGCTTTCTTT
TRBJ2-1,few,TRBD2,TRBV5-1,CASSLLLAGRREQFF,TGCGCCAGCAGCTTACTACTAGCGGGGCGGCGAGAGCAGTTCTTC
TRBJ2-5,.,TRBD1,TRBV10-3,CATGSGTGSRGTQYF,TGTGCCACTGGCTCCGGGACAGGGTCTCGGGGGACCCAGTACTTC
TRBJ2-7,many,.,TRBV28,CASSPLRVADPSYEQYF,TGTGCCAGCAGTCCGTTGCGGGTCGCCGATCCCTCCTACGAGCAGTACTTC
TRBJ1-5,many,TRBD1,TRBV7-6,CASSSGQPGQPQHF,TGTGCCAGCAGCTCGGGACAGCCGGGGCAGCCCCAGCATTTT
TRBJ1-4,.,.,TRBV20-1,CSARDPENHNEKLFF,TGCAGTGCTAGAGATCCAGAAAACCATAATGAAAAACTGTTTTTT
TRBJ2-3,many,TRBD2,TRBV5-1,CASSNPTSGGPLDTQYF,TGCGCCAGCAGCAACCCGACTAGCGGGGGCCCTCTCGATACGCAGTATTTT
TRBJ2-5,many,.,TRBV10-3,CAISGDPVTVTQYF,TGTGCCATCAGTGGTGATCCAGTTACGGTGACCCAGTACTTC
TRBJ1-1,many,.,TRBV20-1,CSARGTAYTEAFF,TGCAGTGCTAGGGGGACCGCCTACACTGAAGCTTTCTTT
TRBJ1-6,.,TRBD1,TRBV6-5,CASSYWGQWHSKYNSPLHF,TGTGCCAGCAGTTACTGGGGACAGTGGCACTCGAAATATAATTCACCCCTCCACTTT
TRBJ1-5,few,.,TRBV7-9,CASSWTVGSNQPQHF,TGTGCCAGCAGCTGGACGGTAGGGAGCAATCAGCCCCAGCATTTT
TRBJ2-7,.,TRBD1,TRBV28,CASSSDRGGAYEQYF,TGTGCCAGCAGTTCGGACAGGGGGGGTGCCTACGAGCAGTACTTC
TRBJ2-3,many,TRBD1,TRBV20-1,CSASAQGARTDTQYF,TGCAGTGCTAGCGCACAGGGGGCTAGGACAGATACGCAGTATTTT
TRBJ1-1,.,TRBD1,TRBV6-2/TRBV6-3,CASSYTTGGTEAFF,TGTGCCAGCAGTTACACTACAGGGGGCACTGAAGCTTTCTTT
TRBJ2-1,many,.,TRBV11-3,CASSLNPDRGNEQFF,TGTGCCAGCAGCTTAAACCCGGACCGTGGGAATGAGCAGTTCTTC
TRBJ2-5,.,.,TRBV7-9,CASSLVTKTQYF,TGTGCCAGCAGCTTAGTCACTAAAACCCAGTACTTC
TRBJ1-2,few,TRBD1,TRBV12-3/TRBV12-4,CASKEGAAVGYTF,TGTGCCAGCAAGGAGGGGGCAGCGGTTGGCTACACCTTC
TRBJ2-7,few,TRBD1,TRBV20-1,CSAGTGAYEQYF,TGCAGTGCTGGTACAGGGGCGTACGAGCAGTACTTC
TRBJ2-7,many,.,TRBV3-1,CASSQVGYEQYF,TGTGCCAGCAGCCAAGTTGGCTACGAGCAGTACTTC
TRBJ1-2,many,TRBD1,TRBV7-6,CASSLTDRAGFYGYTF,TGTGCCAGCAGCCTAACCGACAGGGCTGGATTCTATGGCTACACCTTC
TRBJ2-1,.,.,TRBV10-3,CAISESGEEQFF,TGTGCCATCAGTGAGTCGGGAGAGGAGCAGTTCTTC
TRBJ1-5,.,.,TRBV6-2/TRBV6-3,CASSSSQVNQPQHF,TGTGCCAGCAGCAGCTCGCAGGTCAATCAGCCCCAGCATTTT
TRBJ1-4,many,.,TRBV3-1,CASRPATNEKLFF,TGTGCCAGCCGACCCGCAACTAATGAAAAACTGTTTTTT
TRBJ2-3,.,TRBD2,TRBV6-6,CASIRAGGTDTQYF,TGTGCCAGCATCCGAGCGGGGGGCACAGATACGCAGTATTTT
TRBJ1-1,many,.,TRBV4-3,CASSQERRKEGFF,TGCGCCAGCAGCCAAGAGCGGAGGAAGGAGGGTTTCTTT
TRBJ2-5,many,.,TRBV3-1,CASSQGGVSQETQYF,TGTGCCAGCAGCCAAGGAGGGGTCTCCCAAGAGACCCAGTACTTC
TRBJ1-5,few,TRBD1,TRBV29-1,CSVYSGTGFQHF,TGCAGCGTTTATTCCGGGACAGGGTTCCAGCATTTT
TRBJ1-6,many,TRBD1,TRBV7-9,CASSSRGPNNSPLHF,TGTGCCAGCAGTTCGAGGGGGCCCAATAATTCACCCCTCCACTTT
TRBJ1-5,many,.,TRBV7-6,CASSLQGVQPQHF,TGTGCCAGCAGCTTACAGGGTGTCCAGCCCCAGCATTTT
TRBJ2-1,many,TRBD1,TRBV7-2,CASSLGQGASYEQFF,TGTGCCAGCAGCTTAGGACAGGGGGCGAGTTATGAGCAGTTCTTC
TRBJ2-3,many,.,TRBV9,CASSVTRVTDTQYF,TGTGCCAGCAGCGTCACACGGGTTACAGATACGCAGTATTTT
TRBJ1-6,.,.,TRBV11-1,CASRTGNHRSPLHF,TGTGCCAGCAGAACCGGGAACCACCGTTCACCCCTCCACTTT
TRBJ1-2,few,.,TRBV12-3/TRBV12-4,CASSLLSTGRAVSGYTF,TGTGCCAGCAGTCTTCTGAGTACGGGACGGGCTGTCAGCGGCTACACCTTC
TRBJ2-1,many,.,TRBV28,CASGTQSSYNEQFF,TGTGCCAGCGGAACTCAGAGCTCCTACAATGAGCAGTTCTTC
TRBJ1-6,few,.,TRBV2,CASSEGAYNSPLHF,TGTGCCAGCAGTGAAGGGGCCTATAATTCACCCCTCCACTTT
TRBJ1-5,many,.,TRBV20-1,CSAMERTPFSHQPQHF,TGCAGTGCGATGGAGCGGACTCCTTTTTCCCATCAGCCCCAGCATTTT
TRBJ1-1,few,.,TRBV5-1,CASSPSLGGADTEAFF,TGCGCCAGCAGCCCTTCCCTAGGGGGGGCTGACACTGAAGCTTTCTTT
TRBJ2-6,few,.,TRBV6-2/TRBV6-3,CASGIPPGVYSGANVLTF,TGTGCCAGCGGAATCCCTCCGGGAGTTTATTCTGGGGCCAACGTCCTGACTTTC
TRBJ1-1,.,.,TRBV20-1,CSARDLRENTEAFF,TGCAGTGCTAGAGATCTGCGGGAGAACACTGAAGCTTTCTTT
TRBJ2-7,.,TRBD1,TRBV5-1,CASSARQGANEQYF,TGCGCCAGCAGCGCTAGACAGGGGGCTAACGAGCAGTACTTC
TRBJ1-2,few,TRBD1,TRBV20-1,CSAARDRGHGYTF,TGCAGTGCCGCCCGGGACAGGGGCCATGGCTACACCTTC
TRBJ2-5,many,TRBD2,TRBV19,CASSVAGTETQYF,TGTGCCAGTAGTGTAGCGGGTACAGAGACCCAGTACTTC
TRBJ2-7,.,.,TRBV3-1,CASSQGVGQYF,TGTGCCAGCAGCCAAGGGGTTGGGCAGTACTTC
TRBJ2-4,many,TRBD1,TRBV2,CASSVGTVNIQYF,TGTGCCAGCAGTGTAGGGACAGTTAACATTCAGTACTTC
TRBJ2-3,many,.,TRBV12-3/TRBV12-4,CASSLPERATDTQYF,TGTGCCAGCAGTTTACCCGAGCGGGCTACAGATACGCAGTATTTT
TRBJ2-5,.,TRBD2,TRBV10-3,CAISESTLGSGDPYQETQYF,TGTGCCATCAGTGAGTCGACTCTAGGGAGCGGGGATCCGTACCAAGAGACCCAGTACTTC
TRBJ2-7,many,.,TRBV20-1,CSAGAGGYEQYF,TGCAGTGCTGGAGCGGGCGGCTACGAGCAGTACTTC
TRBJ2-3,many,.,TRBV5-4,CASSLASEDTQYF,TGTGCCAGCAGCTTGGCCAGCGAAGATACGCAGTATTTT
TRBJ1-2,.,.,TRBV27,CASSSFESNYGYTF,TGTGCCAGCAGTTCCTTTGAATCTAACTATGGCTACACCTTC
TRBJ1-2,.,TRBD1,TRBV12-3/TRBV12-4,CASSTSRGLGGYTF,TGTGCCAGCAGTACATCCAGGGGGCTAGGAGGCTACACCTTC
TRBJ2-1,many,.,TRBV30,CAWSRQDNEQFF,TGTGCCTGGAGTAGACAGGACAATGAGCAGTTCTTC
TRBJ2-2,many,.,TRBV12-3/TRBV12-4,CASSLFGQINTGELFF,TGTGCCAGCAGTTTATTCGGACAGATTAACACCGGGGAGCTGTTTTTT
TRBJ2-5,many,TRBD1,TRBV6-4,CASSEGTGGAETQYF,TGTGCCAGCAGTGAGGGGACAGGGGGCGCGGAGACCCAGTACTTC
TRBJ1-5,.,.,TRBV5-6,CASSLTGGYNQPQHF,TGTGCCAGCAGCTTGACGGGGGGCTACAATCAGCCCCAGCATTTT
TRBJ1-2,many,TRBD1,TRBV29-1,CSGQLTGEMDGYTF,TGCAGCGGGCAGCTTACAGGGGAAATGGATGGCTACACCTTC